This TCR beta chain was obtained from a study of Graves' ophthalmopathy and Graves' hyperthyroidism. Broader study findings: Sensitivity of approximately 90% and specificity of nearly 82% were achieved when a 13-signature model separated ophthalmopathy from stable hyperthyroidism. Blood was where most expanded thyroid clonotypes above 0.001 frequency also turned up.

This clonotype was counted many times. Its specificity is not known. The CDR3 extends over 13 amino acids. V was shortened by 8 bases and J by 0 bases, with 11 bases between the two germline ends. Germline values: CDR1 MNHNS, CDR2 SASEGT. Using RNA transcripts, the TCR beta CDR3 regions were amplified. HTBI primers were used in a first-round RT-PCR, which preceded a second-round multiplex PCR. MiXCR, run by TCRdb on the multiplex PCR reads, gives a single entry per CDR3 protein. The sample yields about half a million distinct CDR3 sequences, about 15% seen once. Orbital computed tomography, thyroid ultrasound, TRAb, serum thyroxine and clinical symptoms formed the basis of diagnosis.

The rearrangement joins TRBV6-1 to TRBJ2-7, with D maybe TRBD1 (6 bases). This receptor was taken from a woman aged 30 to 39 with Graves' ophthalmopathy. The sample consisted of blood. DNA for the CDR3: TGTGCCAGCTTGTACAGGGACTCCTACGAGCAGTACTTC. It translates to CASLYRDSYEQYF.